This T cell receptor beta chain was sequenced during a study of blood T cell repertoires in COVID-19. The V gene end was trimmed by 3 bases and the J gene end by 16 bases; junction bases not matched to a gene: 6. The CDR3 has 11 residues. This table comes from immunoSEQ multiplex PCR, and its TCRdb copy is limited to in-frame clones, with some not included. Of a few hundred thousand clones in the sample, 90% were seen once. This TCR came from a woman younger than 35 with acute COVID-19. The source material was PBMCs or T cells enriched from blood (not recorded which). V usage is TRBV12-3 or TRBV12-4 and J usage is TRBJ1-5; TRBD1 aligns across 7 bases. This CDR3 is CASSFKGQRHF. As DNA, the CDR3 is TGTGCCAGCAGTTTTAAGGGACAGAGACATTTT.